Shown below are 2 T cell receptor beta chains from a single sample sequenced in a study of shared clonotypes between healthy human individuals. Sequencing used immunoSEQ multiplex PCR; TCRdb keeps in-frame clones, though not all of them. Among about 1 million clones listed, about 74% were seen once. Sequencing input: memory CD4+ T cells sorted from blood. Subset reported: CD45RA-negative fraction. The receptor source for this set is a man aged 18 to 29 in good health.

V gene TRBV7-9 combines with J gene TRBJ1-1, with 7 bases matching TRBD1. Trimming at V came to 5 bases and at J to 4 bases, leaving 10 bases not matched to a gene. Germline lookup yields CDR1 SEHNR and CDR2 FQNEAQ (reference sequence). This CDR3 has 15 residues. CDR3 in amino acids: CASSQQGLQVTEAFF. CDR3 DNA: TGTGCCAGCAGCCAACAGGGGCTCCAGGTCACTGAAGCTTTCTTT.

This chain joins TRBV6-6 and TRBJ1-4; D uncertain. V dropped 8 bases and J dropped 11 bases, with 18 bases sitting between them. Germline V gives CDR1 MNHNY, CDR2 SVGAGI (reference sequence). The CDR3 has 13 residues. In nucleotides, the CDR3 is TGTGCCAGCGCCAGTGGGTCGAGTGGGAAACTGTTTTTT. Amino acids: CASASGSSGKLFF.